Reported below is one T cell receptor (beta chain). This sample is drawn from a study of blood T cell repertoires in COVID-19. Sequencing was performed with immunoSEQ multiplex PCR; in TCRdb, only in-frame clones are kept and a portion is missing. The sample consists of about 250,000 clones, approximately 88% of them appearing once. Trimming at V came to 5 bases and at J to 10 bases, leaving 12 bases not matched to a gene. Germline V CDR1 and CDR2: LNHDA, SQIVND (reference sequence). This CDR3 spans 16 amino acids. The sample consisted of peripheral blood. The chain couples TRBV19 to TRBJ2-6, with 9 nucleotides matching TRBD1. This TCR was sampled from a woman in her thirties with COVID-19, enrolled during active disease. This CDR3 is CASSPQGDRVLNVLTF. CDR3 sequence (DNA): TGTGCCAGTAGTCCCCAAGGGGACAGGGTGTTGAACGTCCTGACTTTC. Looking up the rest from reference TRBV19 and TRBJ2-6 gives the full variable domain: DGGITQSPKYLFRKEGQNVTLSCEQNLNHDAMYWYRQDPGQGLRLIYYSQIVNDFQKGDIAEGYSVSREKKESFPLTVTSAQKNPTAFYLCASSPQGDRVLNVLTFGAGSRLTVL.